The clone carrying this T cell receptor beta chain was counted many times. The antigen remains undetermined. V lost 4 bases and J lost 2, with 11 bases in between. The CDR3 runs 13 residues. CDR1 and CDR2 (germline): GTSNPN, SVGIG (reference sequence). The data were obtained in a study of molecular identifiers for immune sequencing clone quantification. Overall study results and limits: Beyond 20 RNA copies, clones held over 99% of effector molecules, compared with under 1% in naive cells.

The authors built bulk TCR libraries by previously described methods with listed TCR primers. One entry per CDR3 protein results from TCRdb running MiXCR on the PCR reads. The data show approximately 590,000 distinct CDR3 sequences, around 25% seen once. Libraries of naive CD8 T cells were made from about 19,000 to 1,100,000 sorted cells. They used 10%, 30% or 50% RNA. CD8+CD4-CCR7+CD45RA+ cells were sorted as naive CD8 T cells. The V gene is TRBV30, the J gene TRBJ1-1; a weak D match, TRBD1 (5 bases). This sequence originates from a human donor in good health. Some libraries in this study had Jurkat cell RNA spiked in. Input material: naive CD8+ T cells from blood, with Jurkat cell RNA spiked in. Subset reported: FACS-sorted CD8+CD4-CCR7+CD45RA+ naive T cells. CDR3 loop: CAWNSWDNTEAFF. The CDR3 DNA is TGTGCCTGGAATTCTTGGGACAACACTGAAGCTTTCTTT.